This entry features one TCR beta chain sequence. Its antigen is unknown. Germline V CDR1 and CDR2: MNHEY, SVGAGI. The CDR3 is 14 amino acids. V dropped 6 bases and J dropped 6 bases, with 15 bases sitting between them. This sample stems from a study of T cell responses to AZD1222 COVID-19 vaccine. Clones were sequenced by immunoSEQ multiplex PCR, and TCRdb holds only the in-frame ones, with some missing. The sample holds 150,000 to 200,000 clones, about 90% seen once. Study conclusions and caveats: Donor demographics were predominantly white British with a female majority; clonal diversity may be underestimated.

The chain has TRBV6-5 and TRBJ1-3, with a weak D call TRBD1 (5 bases). The material sequenced was peripheral blood, taken 28 days after the second AZD1222 dose. The receptor was derived from an adult who received the AZD1222 COVID-19 vaccine. CDR3 sequence reads: CASRGDGAKNTIYF. CDR3 in DNA: TGTGCCAGCAGGGGGGACGGGGCTAAAAACACCATATATTTT.